This TCR beta chain was captured in a study of blood T cell repertoires in COVID-19. Sequencing was performed with immunoSEQ multiplex PCR; in TCRdb, only in-frame clones are kept and a portion is missing. Here the sample spans about 180,000 clones, 82% being singletons. This CDR3 is built from 16 residues. V gave up 1 base and J gave up 1 base, with 14 bases separating them. Per germline, CDR1 SGHRS and CDR2 YFSETQ. Cohort 3 recovery required two negative PCRs, clearance, or symptom resolution. This clonotype originated in a man in his 60s who had recovered from COVID-19. The gene calls are TRBV5-1 and TRBJ1-1; maybe TRBD1 (6 bases). Sequenced sample: PBMCs or T cells enriched from blood (not recorded which). Here the CDR3 DNA reads TGCGCCAGCAGCTTGAATAACAGGGTTTCGAACACTGAAGCTTTCTTT. It yields the protein CASSLNNRVSNTEAFF.